These 24 T cell receptor beta chains came from one sample sequenced in a study of blood T cell repertoires in COVID-19. This table comes from immunoSEQ multiplex PCR, and its TCRdb copy is limited to in-frame clones, with some not included. The sample includes over 150,000 clones, more than 75% of them seen just once. Material for sequencing was peripheral blood. These receptors originate from a woman in her 70s with COVID-19, enrolled during active disease.

CDR3 DNA: TGCGCCAGCAGCCAAGAGGGTTGGGACAGACCGTCCAATGAGCAGTTCTTC. This sequence encodes CASSQEGWDRPSNEQFF. V usage is TRBV4-1 and J usage is TRBJ2-1; 7 bases map to TRBD1. The CDR3 runs to 17 residues. CDR1 MGHRA and CDR2 YSYEKL come from the germline V gene. V shed 0 bases and J 6 bases; nucleotides not matched to a gene: 11.

The chain combines TRBV7-2 with TRBJ2-7; no clear D. V lost 4 bases, J lost 3 bases, and 13 bases lay in between. This CDR3 contains 14 residues. Germline-derived CDR1 and CDR2 are SGHTA and FQGNSA. The CDR3 bases are TGTGCCAGCAGCTCTCCGGGTATGCACTACGAGCAGTACTTC. It is translated as CASSSPGMHYEQYF.

This clone was detected only once. The genes are TRBV2 and TRBJ1-6, with 7 bases fitting TRBD1. Germline V gene lookup returns CDR1 SNHLY and CDR2 FYNNEI. CDR3 length: 14 residues. V lost 10 bases and J lost 8; bases outside the gene matches: 11. The CDR3 sequence is CATHLTGRDSPLHF. The CDR3 DNA is TGTGCCACTCATCTGACAGGGAGAGATTCACCCCTCCACTTT.

There are a few counts of this clone. This chain joins TRBV27 and TRBJ1-1; 9 bases fit TRBD1. CDR1 and CDR2 (germline): MNHEY, SMNVEV (reference sequence). The V gene end was trimmed by 6 bases and the J gene end by 5 bases; junction bases not matched to a gene: 7. The CDR3 spans 14 residues. The CDR3 DNA sequence: TGTGCCAGCAGGAAACAGGGGGCAAGGACTGAAGCTTTCTTT. Amino acids: CASRKQGARTEAFF.

The rearrangement uses TRBV29-1 and TRBJ1-5, with unresolved D. The CDR3 is made up of 12 amino acids. Germline V gene sequence: CDR1 SQVTM, CDR2 ANQGSEA. Trimming stripped 7 bases from V and 6 bases from J, with 13 bases between. CDR3 sequence (DNA): TGCAGCGCGGCTTGGGCGGGTCAGCCCCAGCATTTT. Translating gives CSAAWAGQPQHF.

This clone came up once. The V and J genes are TRBV7-9 and TRBJ2-1; D might be TRBD2 (7 bases). The CDR3 loop spans 13 amino acids. Trimming shortened V by 5 bases and J by 12 bases, and 17 bases separated the two germline ends. Germline V gives CDR1 SEHNR, CDR2 FQNEAQ (reference sequence). CDR3 protein: CASSPVGGRRQFF. In DNA form, the CDR3 reads TGTGCCAGCAGCCCGGTGGGGGGGCGCCGGCAGTTCTTC.

The gene calls are TRBV6-6 and TRBJ1-4, with 10 bases that match TRBD1. V trimming: 6 bases; J trimming: 8 bases; junction bases outside the gene matches: 6. Germline CDR1 and CDR2: MNHNY and SVGAGI (reference sequence). The CDR3 has 14 amino acids. The CDR3 DNA sequence: TGTGCCAGCAGGGGACAGGGGCCAGGAGAAAAACTGTTTTTT. The encoded protein is CASRGQGPGEKLFF.

The gene calls are TRBV28 and TRBJ2-7; 9 bases map to TRBD2. The CDR3 has 14 amino acids. Trimming cost V 5 bases and J 0 bases; bases outside gene matches: 2. The germline CDR1 and CDR2 sequences are MDHEN and SYDVKM. Written as DNA, the CDR3 is TGTGCCAGCAGTGCGGGGGGGAACTCCTACGAGCAGTACTTC. It yields the protein CASSAGGNSYEQYF.

This chain uses TRBV5-1 with TRBJ2-3, with 9 positions matching TRBD1. The CDR3 totals 14 residues. Germline-derived CDR1 and CDR2 are SGHRS and YFSETQ. With 4 bases clipped from V and 1 base from J, the junction kept 1 base outside the gene matches. The CDR3 sequence: CASSGDRGTDTQYF. The CDR3 bases are TGCGCCAGCAGCGGGGACAGGGGCACAGATACGCAGTATTTT.

This clone was counted only a few times. This sequence joins TRBV30 and TRBJ1-4; 7 bases line up with TRBD1. The CDR3 runs 15 residues. The germline V gene has CDR1 GTSNPN and CDR2 SVGIG (reference sequence). V dropped 1 base and J dropped 0; count of bases not matched to a gene: 2. The DNA of the CDR3 is TGTGCCTGGAGTGGAGGGACAGCAACTAATGAAAAACTGTTTTTT. It encodes CAWSGGTATNEKLFF. Drawing the rest from reference TRBV30 and TRBJ1-4, the complete variable domain is SQTIHQWPATLVQPVGSPLSLECTVEGTSNPNLYWYRQAAGRGLQLLFYSVGIGQISSEVPQNLSASRPQDRQFILSSKKLLLSDSGFYLCAWSGGTATNEKLFFGSGTQLSVL.

The J gene is TRBJ2-1, the V gene TRBV28, with D maybe TRBD2 (5 bases). The germline V and J ends were trimmed by 5 bases and 0 bases, with 11 bases remaining between them. The CDR3 covers 15 residues. Germline CDR1 MDHEN, CDR2 SYDVKM. CDR3 DNA sequence: TGTGCCAGCAGTGCGGACTCAAGCTCCTACAATGAGCAGTTCTTC. Encoded protein: CASSADSSSYNEQFF.

A few counts support this clone. The gene calls are TRBV3-1 (or the pseudogene TRBV3-2) and TRBJ2-3, with 7 bases aligning to TRBD1. The germline CDR1 and CDR2 sequences are LGHDT and YNNKEL (reference sequence). The CDR3 spans 16 residues. The J segment lost 4 bases and the V segment lost 5 bases, leaving 12 bases of the junction unmatched. CDR3 sequence (DNA): TGTGCCAGCAGCTCGTCGTGGACAGGTGGTGCAGATACGCAGTATTTT. Its translation: CASSSSWTGGADTQYF.

The chain combines TRBV7-7 with TRBJ2-7; 9 bases align to TRBD2. Germline CDR1 is SSHAT and CDR2 is FNYEAQ (reference sequence). The CDR3 consists of 17 residues. The V gene end was trimmed by 5 bases and the J gene end by 0 bases; junction bases not matched to a gene: 11. The CDR3 region has the DNA TGTGCCAGCAGCCCCGGGGCCGAGCGGGGGGCCTCCTACGAGCAGTACTTC. It encodes CASSPGAERGASYEQYF.

In its sample, this clone was seen a few times. The chain has TRBV10-3 and TRBJ2-3, with D uncertain. CDR1 and CDR2 (germline): ENHRY, SYGVKD. V was shortened by 0 bases and J by 4 bases, with 8 bases between the two germline ends. The CDR3 is 14 residues long. CDR3 amino acids: CAISESGRADTQYF. The DNA of the CDR3 is TGTGCCATCAGTGAGTCTGGGCGAGCAGATACGCAGTATTTT.

The CDR3 loop reads CAWSVQGLNTEAFF. The CDR3, as DNA: TGTGCCTGGAGTGTCCAGGGCCTGAACACTGAAGCTTTCTTT. The chain employs TRBV30 and TRBJ1-1; tentative D call: TRBD1 (5 bases). Per germline, CDR1 GTSNPN and CDR2 SVGIG (reference sequence). The CDR3 is made up of 14 amino acids. The V end was cut by 0 bases, the J end by 0 bases, with 8 bases between.

CDR3 nucleotides: TGTGCCAGCAGTTACATGAACGGACAGGGTAACGGCTACACCTTC. Translation: CASSYMNGQGNGYTF. J is TRBJ1-2 and V is TRBV6-2 or TRBV6-3; 8 bases map to TRBD1. The CDR3 totals 15 residues. In germline, CDR1 is MNHEY, CDR2 SVGEGT. V lost 2 bases and J lost 8; bases outside the gene matches: 10.

The chain recombines TRBV5-4 with TRBJ1-6; maybe TRBD1 (6 bases). Germline V gene lookup returns CDR1 SGHNT and CDR2 YYREEE (reference sequence). The V and J ends lost 5 bases and 7 bases respectively, with 10 bases between them. This CDR3 has 13 residues. For the CDR3, the DNA is TGTGCCAGCAGAAGGACAGAGAATTCACCCCTCCACTTT. It is translated as CASRRTENSPLHF.

The genes are TRBV21-1 and TRBJ2-3; the table gives TRBD2 as D, unverified against the DNA. TRBV21-1 represents a pseudogene. The CDR3 has 17 amino acids. The CDR3 DNA reads as TGTGCCAGCAGCAAAGTCCCCGGGGGGGGTGCACAGGATACGCAGTATTTT. Translation gives CASSKVPGGGAQDTQYF.

The chain couples TRBV30 to TRBJ1-1, with D possibly TRBD1 on 5 matching bases. The CDR3 has 13 residues. V gave up 3 bases and J gave up 1 base, with 9 bases separating them. The V gene's germline CDR1 is GTSNPN and CDR2 SVGIG (reference sequence). CDR3 sequence: CAWRETENTEAFF. The CDR3 coding sequence is TGTGCCTGGAGAGAGACAGAGAACACTGAAGCTTTCTTT.

V gene TRBV19 combines with J gene TRBJ2-1; a possible D gene is TRBD1 (6 bases). Trimming took 5 bases from V and 12 from J, leaving 23 bases between them. Germline V CDR1 and CDR2: LNHDA, SQIVND (reference sequence). This CDR3 spans 15 amino acids. CDR3 protein: CASSPTGKMDLSQFF. In nucleotides, the CDR3 is TGTGCCAGTAGTCCCACAGGGAAGATGGACTTATCGCAGTTCTTC. Supplemented by reference TRBV19 and TRBJ2-1, the full variable domain reads DGGITQSPKYLFRKEGQNVTLSCEQNLNHDAMYWYRQDPGQGLRLIYYSQIVNDFQKGDIAEGYSVSREKKESFPLTVTSAQKNPTAFYLCASSPTGKMDLSQFFGPGTRLTVL.

V usage is TRBV28 and J usage is TRBJ2-1, with 8 bases aligning to TRBD1. The CDR3 is 15 amino acids. Germline V gives CDR1 MDHEN, CDR2 SYDVKM. J gave up 6 bases and V 6 bases, and 10 bases lay outside the gene matches. DNA of the CDR3: TGTGCCAGCAGCCTACACTCCGACAGGGGCAATGAGCAGTTCTTC. It translates to CASSLHSDRGNEQFF.

The chain couples TRBV21-1 to TRBJ2-1; the DNA was not used to check the table's D call, TRBD2. TRBV21-1 is a recognized pseudogene. The CDR3 spans 14 residues. Written as DNA, the CDR3 is TGTGCCAGGCTCACCGGGACTGGGCGATTTGAGCAGTTCTTC. Its protein is CARLTGTGRFEQFF.

The chain uses TRBV6-5 and TRBJ2-1; 10 bases line up with TRBD2. The J segment lost 3 bases and the V segment lost 10 bases, leaving 3 bases of the junction unmatched. The CDR3 has 13 amino acids. The germline CDR1 and CDR2 sequences are MNHEY and SVGAGI. In DNA, the CDR3 is TGTGCCACCCGACTAGCGGGCTACAATGAGCAGTTCTTC. This sequence encodes CATRLAGYNEQFF.

The chain joins TRBV7-2 to TRBJ1-6; possible D gene TRBD1, 6 bases. V was cut by 3 bases and J by 7 bases, with 13 bases left in between. The CDR3 is 15 amino acids. Germline V gene sequence: CDR1 SGHTA, CDR2 FQGNSA. CDR3 nucleotide sequence: TGTGCCAGCAGCTTTAGGACAGCGTTAAATTCACCCCTCCACTTT. The encoded protein is CASSFRTALNSPLHF.